This T cell receptor (beta chain) comes out of a study of metastatic and nonmetastatic thyroid tumors (dated by TCRdb to 2020 to 2021). With respect to the entire study: Repertoires from peripheral blood and from tumor or nodule tissue samples of malignant and benign thyroid patients were compared.

The CDR3 holds 15 amino acids from the cysteine to the phenylalanine. Just CDR3 DNA is preserved here, 45 bases in frame from base 1. Based on the germline V gene, the CDR1 and CDR2 sequences are SGHRS and YFSETQ. V is reduced by 0 bases and J by 1 base, leaving a spacing of 10 bases between them. This clone was observed many times. No cognate antigen has been identified for it. Per-nucleotide qualities are absent, and no much larger clonotype sits a single base away. No treatment had been received by any patient before thyroid surgery. Using T-cell receptor beta sequencing, the study looked back at clinical samples from patients collected from about 2011 to 2018. Findings and caveats that apply to the study as a whole: In both blood and tumor samples, malignant tumors were reported to have significantly higher TCR beta diversity than benign nodules.

The receptor library was made with PCR. TCRdb names Illumina HiSeq 4000 as the instrument used. High-throughput sequencing was used to profile the TCR beta-chain CDR3 region of each patient. In the source study's methods: Drawing on CDR3 differences between clinicopathological groups, the researchers built a classifier meant to tell apart patients with distant-metastatic papillary thyroid cancer. To measure repertoire diversity the researchers used the Shannon index, while the Morisita-Horn index served to gauge how similar the tumor and blood repertoires were. TCRdb reprocessing: public reads trimmed at Q25 with fastp, clones called with MiXCR, in-frame beta chains kept. TCRdb's processing, not the authors', yielded these V and J calls. The sample table holds about 36,000 clones, of which about a fifth were seen once. The top ten clonotypes cover about 16% of the sample.

The sequence derives from a female donor with papillary thyroid cancer or a benign thyroid nodule (not recorded which). Some clones in this sample may be carry-over from other donors' samples. The chain employs TRBV5-1 and TRBJ1-1, with the D gene call left open. Specimen: blood. The nucleotides read TGCGCCAGCAGCTTGGTACCCCTCGGGAACACTGAAGCTTTCTTT. The encoded protein is CASSLVPLGNTEAFF. The CDR3 plus the reference TRBV5-1 and TRBJ1-1 genes for the other parts give the full variable domain: KAGVTQTPRYLIKTRGQQVTLSCSPISGHRSVSWYQQTPGQGLQFLFEYFSETQRNKGNFPGRFSGRQFSNSRSEMNVSTLELGDSALYLCASSLVPLGNTEAFFGQGTRLTVV.